This TCR beta chain was profiled in a study of shared clonotypes between healthy human individuals (dated by TCRdb to 2020 to 2022). Background for the entire study: The cohort included a few men and a couple of women between 18 and 49 years of age. For each donor, CD4 naive and CD4 memory were each run on three plates, CD8 naive on two plates, and CD8 memory on one plate. Leukapheresis yielded between about 0.85 and 10 billion PBMCs per donor. Libraries were prepared and TCR repertoires were sequenced by different laboratories using diverse techniques, in order to increase sequencing depth and limit assay-specific biases. Blood TCR repertoires of roughly five healthy adults were deeply sequenced to estimate repertoire size and the extent of clonotype sharing between individuals. The study at large found these results: Approximately 5% of naive CD4, around 4% of naive CD8, roughly 2.4% of memory CD4, and more than 0.35% of memory CD8 clonotypes were shared across a few donors. The genetic and exposure-history diversity represented was limited by the small number of donors. Clonotypes shared by all four sorted-subset donors showed higher generation probabilities than non-shared clonotypes. Sampling was restricted to blood, and TCR repertoires in tissues likely differ from the TCR repertoires found in blood. Based on pairwise subsampling, the degree of clonotype sharing among donors was expected to be affected by sequencing depth. Larger estimated clonotype richness was generally found for naive subsets than for memory subsets. Rarefaction of sorted-subset datasets indicated incomplete sequencing despite the large sequencing depth.

Measured from the cysteine to the phenylalanine, the CDR3 is 15 residues long. Only the CDR3 DNA stays, 45 bases, in frame from base 1. From a lookup of the germline V gene, CDR1 and CDR2 are MNHNS and SASEGT. V loses 4 bases, J loses 3 bases, and the germline ends lie 12 bases apart. A note on this clone: Its antigen is still unknown. Base-call qualities are not available, and no considerably larger clone is one nucleotide away.

Using the deep immunoSEQ assay, multiplex PCR amplified TCR CDR3 regions from genomic DNA. For each cell subset, the extracted genomic DNA was distributed evenly across all wells of several immunoSEQ 96-well plates, and each plate served as one replicate. For sorted subsets, roughly 200 ng of genomic DNA, equivalent to 30,000 or so T cell genomes, went into each replicate PCR. The purified libraries were quantified using a Qubit 3.0 fluorometer, sized with a Bioanalyzer 2100, and then quantified again using the KAPA Library Quantification kit. A separate single-read 150-cycle Illumina NextSeq 550 flow cell was used to sequence each immunoSEQ 96-well plate. Under the source paper's analysis protocol: Because the immunoSEQ output included only junctional sequences and no quality scores, the filtering could not be the same as the filtering used for full-length reads. To assign V/J genes and CDR3, sequences were annotated using PyIR, a Python wrapper for IgBLAST v1.9, with IMGT germline references. Any read was removed if the V/J assignment was weak (E-value above 1e-6), the CDR3 was missing, or the read contained stop codons, out-of-frame junctions, or ambiguous translated residues. V3J clonotypes were defined by identical inferred V gene, J gene, and CDR3 amino acid sequence. The percentage overlap between two repertoires was calculated by dividing the number of shared unique clonotypes by the size of the smaller repertoire. RTK rarefaction, the Chao1 estimator, and Recon v2.1 estimates of unobserved clonotypes were used to assess repertoire richness. Generation probabilities for all TCRbeta clonotypes obtained by the gDNA method from a handful of donors were computed using OLGA. TCRdb obtained this table from immuneACCESS and retained in-frame rearrangements with V and J assigned. These tables miss some clones; where compared with another copy, unresolved V genes account for less than half of the shortfall, and the remainder is unexplained. Clonal size and the V and J genes are those of that table, whereas D and trimming came from the DNA. Recorded for this sample are about 380,000 clones; 90% to 97% of them occurred a single time. The ten largest account for around 0.29% of the sample.

Healthy HIV-negative adults with no recently reported acute infections or vaccinations were included as donors. Every donor was a Caucasian adult living in Nashville, Tennessee, USA. CD8 memory samples combined magnetically selected CD45RO+ cells with CCR7-negative CD45RA+ effector memory (TemRA) cells. Blood was collected by leukapheresis, and PBMCs were isolated by Ficoll-Histopaque density gradient centrifugation and then cryopreserved in liquid nitrogen vapor phase. Analytical flow cytometry was used to check the purity and quantity of every magnetically sorted T cell population. Genomic DNA was isolated from every sorted fraction and measured by UV absorbance on a Nanodrop 2000c.

The receptor was isolated from a man younger than 45 in good health. The chain joins TRBV6-1 to TRBJ2-2, and possibly TRBD1, on 6 matching bases. Source material: memory CD8+ T cells sorted from blood. The sample's cell subset or site label, decoded: CD45RO+ cells pooled with CCR7-negative TemRA cells. The CDR3 protein is CASSVGQSYTGELFF. The DNA sequence is given as TGTGCCAGCAGTGTCGGACAGAGCTACACCGGGGAGCTGTTTTTT.